The 19 T cell receptor beta chains below were found in one sample sequenced in a study of blood T cells in healthy people across ages. Combining a sample-barcoded 5' primer with a J-beta primer mix, a second PCR ran for roughly 7 to 12 cycles. In TCRdb, the 5' RACE reads were re-called with MiXCR into one record per CDR3 protein. Among around 990,000 distinct CDR3 sequences, under 30% were seen once, and the ten largest hold approximately 0.79%. The same sample was also used in a study of T cells of mothers and their children.

The sequenced sample consisted of blood. These receptors all stem from a girl under 10 years old in good health.

The chain has TRBV28 and TRBJ1-1, with a weak D call TRBD1 (6 bases). The V gene lost 5 bases and the J gene lost 5 bases, with 18 bases spanning the gap. The CDR3 is 15 amino acids. CDR1 MDHEN and CDR2 SYDVKM come from the germline V gene. The CDR3 DNA reads TGTGCCAGCAGTCCCTTGGGGGGCATGAGGACTGAAGCTTTCTTT. This sequence encodes CASSPLGGMRTEAFF.

This clonotype has a handful of counts. V and J are TRBV20-1 and TRBJ2-5; no clear D gene. CDR1 DFQATT and CDR2 SNEGSKA come from the germline V gene (reference sequence). Between the trimmed V and J ends, which lost 4 bases and 5 bases, there was a span of 8 bases. This CDR3 is 11 amino acids long. The CDR3 loop reads CSAKESETQYF. CDR3 nucleotides: TGCAGTGCTAAAGAGTCGGAGACCCAGTACTTC.

The V gene is TRBV25-1, the J gene TRBJ2-7; no definite D call. This CDR3 region has 14 residues. Trimming stripped 4 bases from V and 5 bases from J, with 15 bases between. Germline V gene data show CDR1 as MGHDK and CDR2 as SYGVNS. CDR3 amino acids: CASSAWTASNEQYF. DNA for the CDR3: TGTGCCAGCAGTGCTTGGACGGCCAGCAACGAGCAGTACTTC.

The sample holds a few counts of this clonotype. V usage is TRBV29-1 and J usage is TRBJ1-2, with no clear D. Trimming removed 4 bases at V and 2 bases at J, with 11 bases between. This CDR3 has 13 amino acids. CDR1 SQVTM and CDR2 ANQGSEA come from the germline V gene. The CDR3 protein is CSVVGAPNYGYTF. The CDR3 nucleotides read TGCAGCGTTGTGGGAGCACCGAACTATGGCTACACCTTC.

This sequence joins TRBV5-5 and TRBJ2-7; the D gene is possibly TRBD1 (5 bases). From germline, CDR1 is SGHKS and CDR2 YYEKEE (reference sequence). This CDR3 has 18 residues. Deletions cut 1 base from V and 1 base from J, with 21 bases between. The CDR3 DNA follows: TGTGCCAGCAGCTTGAGCCCCGGCCCGAAAAGGGGATCCTACGAGCAGTACTTC. Protein: CASSLSPGPKRGSYEQYF.

The chain combines TRBV28 with TRBJ2-1; 7 bases are a match to TRBD2. Germline-derived CDR1 and CDR2 are MDHEN and SYDVKM. With 10 bases clipped from V and 8 bases from J, the junction kept 8 bases outside the gene matches. The CDR3 length is 12 residues. The CDR3 coding sequence is TGTGCCACAACTCTAGCGGCGTATGAGCAGTTCTTC. Translated: CATTLAAYEQFF.

This clonotype showed up just a few times. V is TRBV15 and J is TRBJ2-7; D remains ambiguous. V dropped 2 bases and J dropped 0 bases, with 14 bases sitting between them. CDR3 length: 16 residues. Germline CDR1 is LNHNV and CDR2 is YYDKDF (reference sequence). The DNA of the CDR3 is TGTGCCACCAGCAGACCTCGCCCAGAGAGCTCCTACGAGCAGTACTTC. As protein: CATSRPRPESSYEQYF.

This clonotype appeared a few times. The J gene is TRBJ2-2, the V gene TRBV27; 7 bases fit TRBD1. CDR3 length: 16 residues. Trimming cost V 6 bases and J 4 bases; bases outside gene matches: 11. The germline gives CDR1 MNHEY, CDR2 SMNVEV (reference sequence). The CDR3 nucleotides are TGTGCCAGCAGCCTCCTCGAAGCAGGGGGCACCGGGGAGCTGTTTTTT. Translated: CASSLLEAGGTGELFF.

The chain combines TRBV15 with TRBJ1-2; 9 positions match TRBD1. The CDR3 totals 17 residues. Looked up from germline, CDR1 is LNHNV and CDR2 is YYDKDF (reference sequence). V lost 0 bases and J lost 4; bases outside the gene matches: 9. As DNA, the CDR3 is TGTGCCACCAGCAGAGAGCCCAAATTGGGACAGGGCTATGGCTACACCTTC. This sequence encodes CATSREPKLGQGYGYTF.

The gene calls are TRBV4-1 and TRBJ2-3; 10 bases are shared with TRBD2. The ends lost 1 base at V and 5 bases at J; junction bases unmatched: 9. CDR1 MGHRA and CDR2 YSYEKL come from the germline V gene. The CDR3 has 17 residues. The CDR3 DNA is TGCGCCAGCAGCCAAGGGGAACTAGCGGGGTTGGAAGATACGCAGTATTTT. Its protein product is CASSQGELAGLEDTQYF.

This clonotype was observed a handful of times. The chain links TRBV5-1 to TRBJ1-4; TRBD1 matches 7 bases. The CDR3 has 15 amino acids. V gave up 3 bases and J gave up 6 bases; unmatched junction bases: 8. Germline V lookup: CDR1 SGHRS, CDR2 YFSETQ. Written as DNA, the CDR3 is TGCGCCAGCAGCTGGGGACAGCCGTCCGATGAAAAACTGTTTTTT. Its translation: CASSWGQPSDEKLFF.

The chain recombines TRBV6-5 with TRBJ1-6, with D unresolved. Germline V gene sequence: CDR1 MNHEY, CDR2 SVGAGI. The CDR3 sequence is 13 residues long. Trimming stripped 6 bases from V and 8 bases from J, with 11 bases between. The CDR3 loop reads CASSPASDSPLHF. The CDR3 coding sequence is TGTGCCAGCAGCCCTGCCTCGGATTCACCCCTCCACTTT.

This rearrangement joins TRBV4-1 to TRBJ2-3; 7 bases are shared with TRBD2. Germline V gives CDR1 MGHRA, CDR2 YSYEKL. The CDR3 consists of 13 residues. Losses at the gene ends were 1 base for V and 9 bases for J; bases not matched to a gene: 4. The CDR3 DNA reads TGCGCCAGCAGCCAAGTATGGGGAGGGACGCAGTATTTT. Protein product: CASSQVWGGTQYF.

This clonotype was recorded at least ten times. The chain uses TRBV28 and TRBJ2-3, with D hard to call. The CDR3 covers 13 residues. Germline assignment: CDR1 MDHEN and CDR2 SYDVKM. Trimming pared 8 bases from V and 3 bases from J, leaving 12 bases between. The CDR3 spells CASGTRLTDTQYF. For the CDR3, the DNA is TGTGCCAGCGGCACCCGGTTGACAGATACGCAGTATTTT.

The genes are TRBV12-3 or TRBV12-4 and TRBJ1-3; 10 nucleotides line up with TRBD1. The CDR3 consists of 17 residues. V trimming: 6 bases; J trimming: 0 bases; junction bases outside the gene matches: 8. The CDR3 DNA reads TGTGCCAGCAGGCGGACCTGGGACAGGGGCTCTGGAAACACCATATATTTT. It yields the protein CASRRTWDRGSGNTIYF.

This clonotype was seen a few times. V is TRBV28 and J is TRBJ1-5; D gene uncertain. CDR3 length: 14 residues. V lost 3 bases to trimming and J lost 9 bases, with 15 bases between them. Germline CDR1 is MDHEN and CDR2 is SYDVKM. CDR3 loop: CASSLSSEWGPQHF. The CDR3 DNA reads TGTGCCAGCAGTTTGAGTAGCGAGTGGGGGCCCCAGCATTTT.

V gene TRBV12-3 or TRBV12-4 combines with J gene TRBJ2-1; D perhaps matches TRBD1 (6 bases). CDR3 length equals 14 residues. Trimming removed 6 bases at V and 10 bases at J, with 19 bases between. The CDR3 bases are TGTGCCAGCAGGCTACAGGGCCGGATGGGGGAGCAGTTCTTC. This gives the protein CASRLQGRMGEQFF.

This clonotype has only a few counts. CDR3 sequence: CASSLTGMIQETQYF. The CDR3 DNA reads as TGTGCCAGCAGCTTAACTGGGATGATTCAAGAGACCCAGTACTTC. V and J are TRBV11-2 and TRBJ2-5; no firm D call. This CDR3 has 15 amino acids. V lost 2 bases, J lost 2 bases, and 12 bases lay in between. The germline V gene has CDR1 SGHAT and CDR2 FQNNGV.

The chain joins TRBV20-1 to TRBJ1-5; D gene unclear. The CDR3 has 12 residues. V lost 5 bases, J lost 4 bases, and 9 bases lay in between. In germline, CDR1 is DFQATT, CDR2 SNEGSKA (reference sequence). The CDR3 loop reads CSAVRGNQPQHF. DNA for the CDR3: TGCAGTGCTGTGCGGGGAAATCAGCCCCAGCATTTT.